This T cell receptor (beta chain) derives from a study of blood T cells in healthy people across ages. General study results and limits: CMV status of donors was not determined, possibly confounding expanded clonotype changes.

V was clipped by 2 bases and J by 4 bases, with 12 bases between them. The CDR3 has 14 amino acids. The germline V gene has CDR1 SGHKS and CDR2 YYEKEE (reference sequence). Primers used in a second PCR of about 7 to 12 cycles were a sample-barcoded 5' primer and a J-beta primer mix. TCRdb called the 5' RACE reads again in MiXCR, with one record for every CDR3 protein. Of 1.5 million to 2 million distinct CDR3 sequences listed, approximately 39% were seen once; the top ten hold roughly 23%. The study isolated at least 6 million PBMCs from each sample. This clonotype showed up just a few times. As yet, its antigen is unknown.

V gene TRBV5-5 combines with J gene TRBJ1-2; no clear D. This TCR was recovered from a human donor in good health. The sequenced sample consisted of blood. This CDR3 is CASSFQDVPYGYTF. CDR3 sequence (DNA): TGTGCCAGCAGCTTCCAGGACGTCCCCTATGGCTACACCTTC. Using reference TRBV5-5 and TRBJ1-2 for the parts outside the CDR3, the full variable domain is DAGVTQSPTHLIKTRGQQVTLRCSPISGHKSVSWYQQVLGQGPQFIFQYYEKEERGRGNFPDRFSARQFPNYSSELNVNALLLGDSALYLCASSFQDVPYGYTFGSGTRLTVV.